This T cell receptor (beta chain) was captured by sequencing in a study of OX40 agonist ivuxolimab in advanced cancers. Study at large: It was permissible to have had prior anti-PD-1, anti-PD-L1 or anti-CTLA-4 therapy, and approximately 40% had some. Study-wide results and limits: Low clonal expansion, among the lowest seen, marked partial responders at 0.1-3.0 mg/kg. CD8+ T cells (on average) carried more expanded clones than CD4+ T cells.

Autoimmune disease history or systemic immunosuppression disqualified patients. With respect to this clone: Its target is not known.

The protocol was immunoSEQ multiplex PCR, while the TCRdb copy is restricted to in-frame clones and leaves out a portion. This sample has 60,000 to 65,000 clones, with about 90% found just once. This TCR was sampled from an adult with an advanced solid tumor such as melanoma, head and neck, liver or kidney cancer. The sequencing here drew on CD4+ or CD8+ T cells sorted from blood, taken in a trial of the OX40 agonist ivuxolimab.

The CDR3 is CASSLGGNSGNTIYF. CDR3 DNA: TGTGCCAGCAGCTTGGGAGGGAACTCTGGAAACACCATATATTTT. The rearrangement uses TRBV5-6 and TRBJ1-3, with D hard to call. Germline CDR1 is SGHDT and CDR2 is YYEEEE. The CDR3 consists of 15 residues. Trimming stripped 0 bases from V and 0 bases from J, with 7 bases between.